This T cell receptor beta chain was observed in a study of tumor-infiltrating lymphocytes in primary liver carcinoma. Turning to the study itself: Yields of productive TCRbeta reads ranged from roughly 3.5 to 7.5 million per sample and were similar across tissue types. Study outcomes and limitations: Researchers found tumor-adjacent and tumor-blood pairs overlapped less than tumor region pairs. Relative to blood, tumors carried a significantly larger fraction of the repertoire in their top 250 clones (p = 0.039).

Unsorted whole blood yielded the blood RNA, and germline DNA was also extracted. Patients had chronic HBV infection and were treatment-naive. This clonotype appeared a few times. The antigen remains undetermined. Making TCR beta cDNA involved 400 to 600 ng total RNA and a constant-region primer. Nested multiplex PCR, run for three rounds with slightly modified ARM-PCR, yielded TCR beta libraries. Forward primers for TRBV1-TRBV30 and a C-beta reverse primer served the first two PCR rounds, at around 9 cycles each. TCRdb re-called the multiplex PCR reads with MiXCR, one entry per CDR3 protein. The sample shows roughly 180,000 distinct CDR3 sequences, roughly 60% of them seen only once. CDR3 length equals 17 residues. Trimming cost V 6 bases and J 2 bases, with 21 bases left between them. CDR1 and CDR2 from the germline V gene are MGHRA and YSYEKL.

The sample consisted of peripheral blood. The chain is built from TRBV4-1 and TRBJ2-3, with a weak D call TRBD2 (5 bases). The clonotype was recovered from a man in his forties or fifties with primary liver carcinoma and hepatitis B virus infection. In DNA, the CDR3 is TGCGCCAGCAGTTTTGGAGGTAGCCGGAGGTCCACAGATACGCAGTATTTT. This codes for CASSFGGSRRSTDTQYF.